The 3 T cell receptor beta chains below come from one sample, sequenced in a study of tumor and adjacent non-tumor tissue in lung cancer. No cell sorting was done before RNA was extracted from the tissue. A modified ARM-PCR protocol with three rounds of nested PCR amplified TCRbeta. Via MiXCR, TCRdb re-called the multiplex PCR reads, giving one row per CDR3 protein. The sample has tens of thousands of distinct CDR3 sequences; around two thirds are singletons. The source material was lung tumor tissue. These receptors were collected from a woman in her sixties or seventies with non-small cell lung cancer.

With respect to this clonotype: The CDR3 carries no conserved terminal phenylalanine or tryptophan, so it likely arises from a read error. This sequence joins TRBV7-8 and TRBJ1-5; D is ambiguous. CDR3 size: 17 residues. Germline assignment: CDR1 SGHVS and CDR2 FQNEAQ. With 0 bases removed from V and 7 bases from J, the gap between germline ends came to 19 bases. CDR3 loop: CASSLALSTELNQPQHL. As DNA, the CDR3 is TGTGCCAGCAGCTTAGCGCTCTCGACGGAGCTCAACCAGCCCCAGCATTTG.

As regards this clonotype: Because the CDR3's place on the DNA is in doubt, the DNA is left out and the CDR3 is given as listed by TCRdb. The rearrangement uses TRBV29-1 and TRBJ1-2; the table's D call of TRBD1 was not tested on the DNA. Germline assignment: CDR1 SQVTM and CDR2 ANQGSEA. The CDR3 totals 12 residues, both ends included. The CDR3 protein is CSVGGGSYDYTF.

This clonotype was picked up one time. Its ends do not fully match the called genes, so a read error is possible. The chain carries TRBV29-1 and TRBJ2-6; D perhaps matches TRBD2 (6 bases). CDR3 length: 16 amino acids. CDR1 SQVTM and CDR2 ANQGSEA come from the germline V gene. The CDR3, as DNA: TGCAGCATTGAAGGACTACGGTTCTCTGGGGCCAACGTCCTGACTTTC. Amino acid sequence: CSIEGLRFSGANVLTF.